The rows below give T cell receptor beta chains drawn from one sample of a study of CD8 T cells in ankylosing spondylitis. TCRdb analysed the 5' RACE reads with MiXCR anew, one entry per CDR3 protein. The sample yields roughly 100,000 distinct CDR3 sequences, about 7.7% seen once. Material: blood, either unsorted or a sorted T cell fraction (not recorded which). The receptors here all came from a male donor with ankylosing spondylitis or in good health (not recorded which). CDR3s include the opening cysteine and the closing phenylalanine or tryptophan. The order of the fields is clone size, J gene, D gene, V gene, CDR3 protein, CDR3 DNA. A D gene is named only where the DNA matches it firmly. Size is omitted from some rows. Given values are once, few, many or a class for expanded clones.

many	TRBJ2-1	TRBD1	TRBV12-3/TRBV12-4	CASSPTGTGGDEQFF	TGTGCCAGCAGTCCAACCGGGACAGGGGGAGATGAGCAGTTCTTC
-	TRBJ2-6	-	TRBV25-1	CASRGGSPKGANVLTF	TGTGCCAGCAGGGGGGGAAGCCCAAAGGGGGCCAACGTCCTGACTTTC
many	TRBJ2-1	TRBD2	TRBV7-2	CASSLFLAEANEQFF	TGTGCCAGCAGCTTATTCCTAGCGGAGGCGAATGAGCAGTTCTTC
many	TRBJ1-5	-	TRBV4-3	CASSQDSTGTNQPQHF	TGCGCCAGCAGCCAAGATTCGACAGGCACCAATCAGCCCCAGCATTTT
many	TRBJ2-1	-	TRBV29-1	CSALLATGSSYNEQFF	TGCAGCGCCCTTCTAGCGACAGGGAGCTCCTACAATGAGCAGTTCTTC
many	TRBJ2-7	TRBD2	TRBV20-1	CSASGTITYEQYF	TGCAGTGCTAGCGGGACTATCACCTACGAGCAGTACTTC
many	TRBJ2-5	-	TRBV15	CATSRTRTAYQETQYF	TGTGCCACCAGCAGAACTAGGACAGCGTACCAAGAGACCCAGTACTTC
many	TRBJ1-5	-	TRBV7-8	CASSRTTGLDQPQHF	TGTGCCAGCAGCAGAACTACAGGGTTGGATCAGCCCCAGCATTTT
many	TRBJ2-2	TRBD2	TRBV14	CASSHQWAGTSGICTGELFF	TGTGCCAGCAGCCACCAATGGGCAGGGACTAGCGGGATTTGCACCGGGGAGCTGTTTTTT
many	TRBJ2-2	-	TRBV5-1	CASGSLGGDTGELFF	TGCGCCAGCGGTTCTCTGGGAGGAGACACCGGGGAGCTGTTTTTT
many	TRBJ1-1	-	TRBV5-1	CASRQGWNTEAFF	TGCGCCAGCAGGCAGGGCTGGAACACTGAAGCTTTCTTT
many	TRBJ2-1	TRBD1	TRBV4-3	CASSQVDRGVDEQFF	TGCGCCAGCAGCCAAGTGGACAGGGGTGTTGATGAGCAGTTCTTC
many	TRBJ2-3	-	TRBV7-2	CASSPQGDTQYF	TGTGCCAGCAGCCCCCAAGGCGATACGCAGTATTTT
few	TRBJ2-3	-	TRBV6-1	CASRPLAATDTQYF	TGTGCCAGCCGCCCGTTAGCGGCCACAGATACGCAGTATTTT
-	TRBJ2-7	-	TRBV29-1	CSVVSTNNYEQYF	TGCAGCGTTGTTTCCACAAACAACTACGAGCAGTACTTC
many	TRBJ2-1	-	TRBV5-1	CASSSTPSTYNEQFF	TGCGCCAGCAGCTCTACACCTTCAACCTACAATGAGCAGTTCTTC
few	TRBJ2-2	TRBD2	TRBV19	CASSIWTSGGPGELFF	TGTGCCAGTAGTATCTGGACTAGCGGGGGGCCCGGGGAGCTGTTTTTT
many	TRBJ1-5	-	TRBV7-8	CASSSLSGAQGQPQHF	TGTGCCAGCAGCTCCTTATCGGGGGCCCAGGGCCAGCCCCAGCATTTT
many	TRBJ1-5	-	TRBV27	CASSSQGISNQPQHF	TGTGCCAGCAGTTCCCAGGGGATAAGCAATCAGCCCCAGCATTTT
many	TRBJ2-1	TRBD2	TRBV7-6	CASSLAAGAQFF	TGTGCCAGCAGCTTAGCTGCGGGAGCGCAGTTCTTC
many	TRBJ2-5	TRBD2	TRBV5-6	CASSLAPSGKETQYF	TGTGCCAGCAGCTTGGCGCCTAGCGGTAAAGAGACCCAGTACTTC
many	TRBJ2-3	-	TRBV7-2	CASSLDPIRAGDTQYF	TGTGCCAGCAGCTTAGACCCGATCAGGGCCGGAGATACGCAGTATTTT
many	TRBJ2-1	-	TRBV6-2/TRBV6-3	CASRRGGKKNEQFF	TGTGCCAGCAGGCGTGGCGGGAAAAAGAATGAGCAGTTCTTC
-	TRBJ2-1	-	TRBV29-1	CSVGRGPDNEQFF	TGCAGCGTTGGTCGCGGGCCCGACAATGAGCAGTTCTTC
-	TRBJ1-1	TRBD1	TRBV6-5	CASSYSRGQLTEAFF	TGTGCCAGCAGTTACTCCAGGGGGCAACTCACTGAAGCTTTCTTT
many	TRBJ1-1	TRBD1	TRBV5-1	CASSFDRVNTEAFF	TGCGCCAGCAGCTTCGACAGGGTGAACACTGAAGCTTTCTTT
many	TRBJ2-7	-	TRBV27	CASSLFGSFRSYEQYF	TGTGCCAGCAGTTTATTCGGCAGTTTCCGCTCCTACGAGCAGTACTTC
many	TRBJ1-6	-	TRBV9	CASSVVDNSPLHF	TGTGCCAGCAGCGTAGTAGATAATTCACCCCTCCACTTT
many	TRBJ1-2	-	TRBV4-3	CASSQAVVGNYGYTF	TGCGCCAGCAGCCAAGCAGTGGTAGGGAACTATGGCTACACCTTC
-	TRBJ2-2	-	TRBV12-3/TRBV12-4	CASSLGQAGELFF	TGTGCCAGCAGTTTAGGACAGGCCGGGGAGCTGTTTTTT
many	TRBJ2-6	-	TRBV6-5	CASSYFSNSGANVLTF	TGTGCCAGCAGTTACTTCTCAAACTCTGGGGCCAACGTCCTGACTTTC
many	TRBJ2-6	-	TRBV20-1	CSASDRSGANVLTF	TGCAGTGCCTCGGATCGCTCTGGGGCCAACGTCCTGACTTTC
-	TRBJ1-1	-	TRBV20-1	CSASASREAFF	TGCAGTGCCTCCGCTAGCAGGGAAGCTTTCTTT
many	TRBJ2-3	-	TRBV20-1	CSAIPEPISSGTDTQYF	TGCAGTGCTATACCCGAGCCCATAAGTAGTGGCACAGATACGCAGTATTTT
many	TRBJ2-1	-	TRBV5-1	CASSLARGSFLRGIYNEQFF	TGCGCCAGCAGCTTGGCGCGGGGCAGTTTCCTACGCGGGATCTACAATGAGCAGTTCTTC
many	TRBJ2-7	-	TRBV11-2	CASSSPQSYEQYF	TGTGCCAGCAGCTCACCACAGTCCTACGAGCAGTACTTC
many	TRBJ2-1	TRBD2	TRBV5-1	CASSLGIGTRIYEQFF	TGCGCCAGCAGCTTGGGGATCGGGACTAGAATATATGAGCAGTTCTTC
many	TRBJ2-2	-	TRBV6-2/TRBV6-3	CARGSYTGELFF	TGTGCCAGGGGGTCCTACACCGGGGAGCTGTTTTTT
many	TRBJ1-2	-	TRBV20-1	CSAREIGDYGYTF	TGCAGTGCTAGAGAGATAGGGGACTATGGCTACACCTTC
many	TRBJ2-7	-	TRBV6-5	CASSYSTGIYEQYF	TGTGCCAGCAGTTACTCCACAGGGATCTACGAGCAGTACTTC
many	TRBJ1-1	TRBD1	TRBV6-4	CASRTQGASEAFF	TGTGCCAGCAGGACACAGGGGGCCAGTGAAGCTTTCTTT
many	TRBJ1-3	-	TRBV9	CASSVVAGNTIYF	TGTGCCAGCAGCGTAGTTGCTGGGAACACCATATATTTT
many	TRBJ1-1	TRBD1	TRBV7-6	CASSPGQGADAFF	TGTGCCAGCAGCCCGGGACAGGGAGCGGATGCTTTCTTT
many	TRBJ2-3	TRBD2	TRBV5-1	CASSLPQWTSGTDTQYF	TGCGCCAGCAGCTTGCCCCAATGGACTAGCGGGACAGATACGCAGTATTTT
few	TRBJ2-2	-	TRBV7-9	CASSLPEVELFF	TGTGCCAGCAGCTTACCAGAGGTCGAGCTGTTTTTT
many	TRBJ2-6	-	TRBV7-3	CASSVSGANVLTF	TGTGCCAGCAGTGTCTCTGGGGCCAACGTCCTGACTTTC
many	TRBJ2-6	-	TRBV29-1	CSVEESGANVLTF	TGCAGCGTTGAGGAATCTGGGGCCAACGTCCTGACTTTC
many	TRBJ1-1	-	TRBV20-1	CSAVPGSETEAFF	TGCAGTGCCGTACCGGGCAGCGAGACTGAAGCTTTCTTT
many	TRBJ2-2	-	TRBV9	CASSVYEGANTGELFF	TGTGCCAGCAGCGTTTACGAGGGGGCGAACACCGGGGAGCTGTTTTTT
many	TRBJ1-1	-	TRBV29-1	CSVARNTEAFF	TGCAGCGTCGCCAGGAACACTGAAGCTTTCTTT